Presented here are 2 T cell receptor beta chains from one specimen sequenced in a study of blood T cell repertoires in COVID-19. Sequencing was performed with immunoSEQ multiplex PCR; in TCRdb, only in-frame clones are kept and a portion is missing. The data contain 350,000 to 500,000 clones, about 90% of them singletons. The sequencing input was peripheral blood. The receptors come from a young man with COVID-19, enrolled during active disease.

The rearrangement links TRBV3-1 (or the pseudogene TRBV3-2) to TRBJ2-3; 9 bases fit TRBD2. The J segment lost 5 bases and the V segment lost 4 bases, leaving 4 bases of the junction unmatched. Germline-derived CDR1 and CDR2 are LGHDT and YNNKEL (reference sequence). The CDR3 contains 14 residues. CDR3 loop: CASSRGGAIDTQYF. CDR3 nucleotide sequence: TGTGCCAGCAGCCGCGGGGGGGCCATAGATACGCAGTATTTT.

The chain joins TRBV15 to TRBJ1-2, with 10 bases lining up with TRBD1. This CDR3 has 18 residues. The V segment lost 0 bases and the J segment 1 base; nucleotides outside the gene matches: 8. Germline assignment: CDR1 LNHNV and CDR2 YYDKDF (reference sequence). In DNA form, the CDR3 reads TGTGCCACCAGCAGAGATCAGAACTGGGACAGGGGTAACTATGGCTACACCTTC. This gives the protein CATSRDQNWDRGNYGYTF.